Below are 14 T cell receptor beta chains sequenced from a single sample in a study of T-cell reconstitution after alpha-beta-depleted transplantation in children. Unique molecular identifiers were incorporated into the prepared TCRbeta library. One entry per CDR3 protein, called by TCRdb with MiXCR from the PCR reads. Here the sample spans 85,000 to 120,000 distinct CDR3 sequences, approximately 5.4% being singletons. The input for sequencing was PBMCs, mostly from graft donor cells, taken 60 days after TCRalphabeta/CD19-depleted stem cell transplant. These receptors were obtained from a female patient between 2 and 10 years old who had a stem cell transplant for Fanconi anemia, so the T cells may come from the graft donor.

The J gene is TRBJ1-5, the V gene TRBV19; D not certain. CDR1 is LNHDA and CDR2 is SQIVND in the germline V gene (reference sequence). The V and J ends lost 4 bases and 0 bases respectively, with 13 bases between them. The CDR3 covers 16 residues. CDR3 amino acids: CASSKTLGNSNQPQHF. Here the CDR3 DNA reads TGTGCCAGTAGTAAAACACTCGGGAATAGCAATCAGCCCCAGCATTTT.

This clonotype has at least ten counts. The V gene is TRBV6-5, the J gene TRBJ2-3; D may be TRBD1 or TRBD2 (6 bases each). The CDR3 extends over 13 amino acids. V was cut by 6 bases and J by 5 bases, with 12 bases left in between. Looked up from germline, CDR1 is MNHEY and CDR2 is SVGAGI. CDR3 sequence: CASRTEGVDTQYF. CDR3 sequence (DNA): TGTGCCAGCAGAACGGAGGGGGTAGATACGCAGTATTTT.

The chain has TRBV20-1 and TRBJ2-1; 8 bases are shared with TRBD2. The germline CDR1 and CDR2 sequences are DFQATT and SNEGSKA (reference sequence). J gave up 4 bases and V 6 bases, and 11 bases lay outside the gene matches. The CDR3 contains 15 residues. The DNA for the CDR3 is TGCAGTGCCCCGGCCCCCGCTAGCGGGTACAATGAGCAGTTCTTC. Translated: CSAPAPASGYNEQFF.

This clonotype showed up many times. The V gene is TRBV29-1, the J gene TRBJ2-5, with 8 bases matching TRBD2. Losses at the gene ends were 2 bases for V and 3 bases for J; bases not matched to a gene: 14. There are 17 residues in the CDR3. The germline V gene encodes CDR1 SQVTM and CDR2 ANQGSEA. Written as DNA, the CDR3 is TGCAGCGTTGAACACGCATCGCTGCGGGGGGCCGAAGAGACCCAGTACTTC. Translating it yields CSVEHASLRGAEETQYF. Using reference TRBV29-1 and TRBJ2-5 for the parts outside the CDR3, the full variable domain is SAVISQKPSRDICQRGTSLTIQCQVDSQVTMMFWYRQQPGQSLTLIATANQGSEATYESGFVIDKFPISRPNLTFSTLTVSNMSPEDSSIYLCSVEHASLRGAEETQYFGPGTRLLVL.

There are a few counts of this clonotype. The rearrangement uses TRBV12-3 or TRBV12-4 and TRBJ2-5; 13 nucleotides line up with TRBD2. This CDR3 has 16 residues. With 5 bases clipped from V and 5 bases from J, the junction kept 8 bases outside the gene matches. CDR3 residues: CASSPRLAGGRETQYF. The CDR3 nucleotides are TGTGCCAGCAGTCCTCGACTAGCGGGAGGACGGGAGACCCAGTACTTC.

This clonotype was detected ten times or more. CDR3 in DNA: TGTGCCAGCAGCCTCCAATCCGGGACAGACCAAGAGACCCAGTACTTC. Translation: CASSLQSGTDQETQYF. The chain has TRBV12-3 or TRBV12-4 and TRBJ2-5, with 7 bases that match TRBD1. This CDR3 region has 16 residues. Trimming at V came to 6 bases and at J to 0 bases, leaving 10 bases not matched to a gene.

This clonotype was seen ten or more times. This chain joins TRBV5-1 and TRBJ2-3; D unclear. CDR1 and CDR2 (germline): SGHRS, YFSETQ. The CDR3 loop spans 13 amino acids. V lost 3 bases and J lost 1, with 6 bases in between. In DNA, the CDR3 is TGCGCCAGCAGCTCGGACGGCACAGATACGCAGTATTTT. This encodes CASSSDGTDTQYF.

This clonotype was seen at least ten times. This sequence joins TRBV7-9 and TRBJ2-2; D perhaps matches TRBD2 (6 bases). The V gene's germline CDR1 is SEHNR and CDR2 FQNEAQ (reference sequence). V was pared by 6 bases and J by 4 bases, with 12 bases between. There are 14 residues in the CDR3. CDR3 DNA: TGTGCCAGCAGAGCCCTGACTAGCACCGGGGAGCTGTTTTTT. Residues: CASRALTSTGELFF.

This chain connects TRBV30 to TRBJ2-7, with D possibly being TRBD1 (5 bases). The V end lost 0 bases, the J end lost 6 bases, and 12 bases lay between the germline ends. Germline V CDR1 and CDR2: GTSNPN, SVGIG (reference sequence). The CDR3 loop spans 13 amino acids. CDR3 amino acids: CAWSVQGASEQYF. The CDR3 bases are TGTGCCTGGAGTGTACAAGGGGCTTCCGAGCAGTACTTC.

This clonotype came up many times. The chain couples TRBV4-2 to TRBJ1-2; 7 bases agree with TRBD1. Trimming cost V 0 bases and J 5 bases; bases outside gene matches: 3. In germline, CDR1 is LGHNA, CDR2 YNFKEQ. The CDR3 runs 14 residues. DNA of the CDR3: TGTGCCAGCAGCCAAGATTGGGACAGTTATGGCTACACCTTC. Translating gives CASSQDWDSYGYTF.

Ten or more counts support this clonotype. This chain uses TRBV29-1 with TRBJ1-3; D is uncertain. V was cut by 2 bases and J by 0 bases, with 8 bases left in between. From germline, CDR1 is SQVTM and CDR2 ANQGSEA. This CDR3 has 14 amino acids. The CDR3 spells CSVERASSGNTIYF. The CDR3 nucleotides read TGCAGCGTTGAAAGGGCTTCCTCTGGAAACACCATATATTTT.

The table lists this clonotype with a few counts. The chain uses TRBV5-1 and TRBJ1-1; 7 positions agree with TRBD1. The junction had 10 bases not matched to a gene; V was cut back by 3 bases and J by 2 bases. The CDR3 runs 16 residues. Germline V CDR1 and CDR2: SGHRS, YFSETQ. CDR3 bases: TGCGCCAGCAGCTGGGTACCGGGACAGCCAAACACTGAAGCTTTCTTT. It translates to CASSWVPGQPNTEAFF.

This chain links TRBV12-3 or TRBV12-4 with TRBJ2-4, with a tentative D call TRBD1 (5 bases). Trimming took off 4 bases at V and 0 bases at J, with 7 bases between the two ends. The CDR3 extends over 14 amino acids. Here the CDR3 DNA reads TGTGCCAGCAGTTACAGGTCAGCCAAAAACATTCAGTACTTC. Translating it yields CASSYRSAKNIQYF.

The table lists this clonotype with many counts. This chain joins TRBV24-1 and TRBJ2-1, with D hard to call. This CDR3 has 12 amino acids. V was trimmed by 0 bases and J by 12 bases, leaving 8 bases between them. The germline V gene has CDR1 KGHDR and CDR2 SFDVKD. CDR3 nucleotide sequence: TGTGCCACCAGTGATTTGGTAGGAATGCAGTTCTTC. This gives the protein CATSDLVGMQFF.